This entry lists 2 T cell receptor beta chains sequenced from one sample in a study of T cell responses to AZD1222 COVID-19 vaccine. TCRdb keeps only in-frame clones here, not all; method: immunoSEQ multiplex PCR. The repertoire has fewer than 200,000 clones, around 88% of them found once; the top ten carry around 10%. Source: peripheral blood, taken 28 days after the second AZD1222 dose. The receptors come from an adult who received the AZD1222 COVID-19 vaccine.

V and J are TRBV30 and TRBJ1-6; no reliable D call. The CDR3 has 14 amino acids. Trimming took off 1 base at V and 2 bases at J, with 6 bases between the two ends. Germline loops: CDR1 GTSNPN, CDR2 SVGIG (reference sequence). Written as DNA, the CDR3 is TGTGCCTGGAGTGCCGGGACCTATAATTCACCCCTCCACTTT. This translates into CAWSAGTYNSPLHF.

The rearrangement links TRBV30 to TRBJ2-7, with D perhaps TRBD1 (6 bases). Per the germline V gene, CDR1 is GTSNPN and CDR2 is SVGIG (reference sequence). There are 13 residues in the CDR3. V was trimmed by 0 bases and J by 2 bases, leaving 8 bases between them. As DNA, the CDR3 is TGTGCCTGGAGTGTGGACAGACCCTACGAGCAGTACTTC. This translates into CAWSVDRPYEQYF.